These T cell receptor beta chains were read from a single sample in a study of response to subunit inactivated influenza vaccine. TCRdb independently ran MiXCR on the RT-PCR reads; one entry per CDR3 protein. The sample includes 500,000 to 650,000 distinct CDR3 sequences, approximately 7.6% seen only once; the top ten take 10% to 15%. This specimen was PBMCs from blood, taken roughly 24 months after vaccination. The receptors here all came from a man between 50 and 75 years old who received an inactivated influenza vaccine. CDR3s include the opening cysteine and the closing phenylalanine or tryptophan. The order of the fields is CDR3 protein, CDR3 DNA, J gene, clone size, D gene, V gene. D genes are given only for firm matches. Rows give clone size only sometimes, using once, few, many, or a class for an expanded clone.

cdr3_aa: CASSYTGGSTEAFF; cdr3_nt: TGTGCCAGCAGTTATACAGGGGGATCAACTGAAGCTTTCTTT; j_call: TRBJ1-1; clone_size: -; d_call: TRBD1; v_call: TRBV12-3/TRBV12-4
cdr3_aa: CASGLAGEETQYF; cdr3_nt: TGTGCCAGCGGCTTAGCGGGGGAAGAGACCCAGTACTTC; j_call: TRBJ2-5; clone_size: many; d_call: TRBD2; v_call: TRBV2
cdr3_aa: CASSFSRVDGGRGYTF; cdr3_nt: TGTGCCAGCAGTTTCTCTCGGGTAGATGGGGGGCGAGGCTACACCTTC; j_call: TRBJ1-2; clone_size: few; d_call: -; v_call: TRBV28
cdr3_aa: CARSRRMTGGDTQYF; cdr3_nt: TGTGCCAGGAGCCGCCGAATGACAGGAGGGGATACGCAGTATTTT; j_call: TRBJ2-3; clone_size: -; d_call: -; v_call: TRBV5-5
cdr3_aa: CASSSAGSPSNQPQHF; cdr3_nt: TGTGCCAGTAGTTCTGCAGGGTCGCCGAGCAATCAGCCCCAGCATTTT; j_call: TRBJ1-5; clone_size: -; d_call: -; v_call: TRBV19
cdr3_aa: CASSLVARLSQETQYF; cdr3_nt: TGTGCCAGCAGCTTAGTGGCGCGCCTGAGCCAAGAGACCCAGTACTTC; j_call: TRBJ2-5; clone_size: few; d_call: -; v_call: TRBV13
cdr3_aa: CSARDGGGSVRGYTF; cdr3_nt: TGCAGTGCTAGAGATGGCGGGGGGAGTGTACGTGGCTACACCTTC; j_call: TRBJ1-2; clone_size: -; d_call: -; v_call: TRBV20-1
cdr3_aa: CSAEKPGLAGETQYF; cdr3_nt: TGCAGTGCTGAAAAGCCGGGACTAGCGGGAGAGACCCAGTACTTC; j_call: TRBJ2-5; clone_size: few; d_call: TRBD2; v_call: TRBV20-1
cdr3_aa: CASNPFSGTSGSLRTYEQYF; cdr3_nt: TGTGCCAGCAACCCCTTTTCGGGAACTAGCGGGAGTCTAAGAACCTACGAGCAGTACTTC; j_call: TRBJ2-7; clone_size: -; d_call: TRBD2; v_call: TRBV6-2/TRBV6-3
cdr3_aa: CASSLATRVREQYF; cdr3_nt: TGTGCCAGCAGCTTGGCCACGAGGGTTAGGGAGCAGTACTTC; j_call: TRBJ2-7; clone_size: -; d_call: -; v_call: TRBV5-5
cdr3_aa: CASSLFISLGGEAFF; cdr3_nt: TGTGCCAGCAGTTTATTCATATCCCTAGGGGGTGAAGCTTTCTTT; j_call: TRBJ1-1; clone_size: few; d_call: -; v_call: TRBV12-3/TRBV12-4
cdr3_aa: CASSNSGHFAEKLFF; cdr3_nt: TGTGCCAGCAGTAATTCAGGACACTTCGCCGAAAAACTGTTTTTT; j_call: TRBJ1-4; clone_size: -; d_call: -; v_call: TRBV6-4
cdr3_aa: CASSLTGVRGEQFF; cdr3_nt: TGTGCCAGCAGTCTGACAGGGGTTCGGGGTGAGCAGTTCTTC; j_call: TRBJ2-1; clone_size: many; d_call: TRBD1; v_call: TRBV12-3/TRBV12-4
cdr3_aa: CASKLTTSGNTIYF; cdr3_nt: TGTGCCAGCAAGCTTACTACCTCTGGAAACACCATATATTTT; j_call: TRBJ1-3; clone_size: -; d_call: -; v_call: TRBV6-5
cdr3_aa: CASERAATDTQYF; cdr3_nt: TGTGCCAGCGAGCGAGCCGCCACAGATACGCAGTATTTT; j_call: TRBJ2-3; clone_size: -; d_call: -; v_call: TRBV21-1
cdr3_aa: CASKVAGHVNTQYF; cdr3_nt: TGTGCCAGCAAGGTAGCGGGACACGTAAATACGCAGTATTTT; j_call: TRBJ2-3; clone_size: few; d_call: TRBD2; v_call: TRBV27
cdr3_aa: CASSLSPRGGSYNEQFF; cdr3_nt: TGTGCCAGCAGTTTGTCTCCCCGCGGGGGGTCCTACAATGAGCAGTTCTTC; j_call: TRBJ2-1; clone_size: -; d_call: TRBD2; v_call: TRBV12-3/TRBV12-4
cdr3_aa: CASGSSPTDTQYF; cdr3_nt: TGTGCTAGTGGTTCCTCTCCCACAGATACGCAGTATTTT; j_call: TRBJ2-3; clone_size: -; d_call: -; v_call: TRBV12-5
cdr3_aa: CSVELGTLISYNEQFF; cdr3_nt: TGCAGCGTTGAACTTGGGACCCTCATCTCCTACAATGAGCAGTTCTTC; j_call: TRBJ2-1; clone_size: few; d_call: -; v_call: TRBV29-1
cdr3_aa: CASSQDGNEQFF; cdr3_nt: TGCGCCAGCAGCCAAGATGGGAATGAGCAGTTCTTC; j_call: TRBJ2-1; clone_size: many; d_call: -; v_call: TRBV4-1
cdr3_aa: CAISVRIAEDTQYF; cdr3_nt: TGTGCCATCAGTGTTCGGATAGCGGAAGATACGCAGTATTTT; j_call: TRBJ2-3; clone_size: few; d_call: -; v_call: TRBV10-3
cdr3_aa: CASSQDAAGNTIYF; cdr3_nt: TGTGCCAGCAGCCAAGATGCGGCTGGAAACACCATATATTTT; j_call: TRBJ1-3; clone_size: -; d_call: -; v_call: TRBV3-1
cdr3_aa: CAISGGPGPQRGSTYNEQFF; cdr3_nt: TGTGCCATCAGTGGAGGTCCGGGACCGCAGCGGGGGAGCACCTACAATGAGCAGTTCTTC; j_call: TRBJ2-1; clone_size: few; d_call: TRBD2; v_call: TRBV10-3
cdr3_aa: CASSERPGGSGNTIYF; cdr3_nt: TGTGCCAGCAGTGAACGCCCGGGCGGCTCTGGAAACACCATATATTTT; j_call: TRBJ1-3; clone_size: few; d_call: -; v_call: TRBV6-1
cdr3_aa: CASSSLGTATDTQYF; cdr3_nt: TGCGCCAGCAGTTCCCTGGGTACCGCCACAGATACGCAGTATTTT; j_call: TRBJ2-3; clone_size: -; d_call: -; v_call: TRBV5-1
cdr3_aa: CASSPPQGRSSYEQYF; cdr3_nt: TGTGCCAGCTCACCCCCGCAGGGTAGGAGTTCCTACGAGCAGTACTTC; j_call: TRBJ2-7; clone_size: many; d_call: -; v_call: TRBV18
cdr3_aa: CASSPPIGLNTGELFF; cdr3_nt: TGTGCCAGCTCACCACCCATAGGGTTGAACACCGGGGAGCTGTTTTTT; j_call: TRBJ2-2; clone_size: few; d_call: -; v_call: TRBV18
cdr3_aa: CASSVEPSGRAGGPLF; cdr3_nt: TGTGCCAGCAGCGTAGAGCCGTCCGGGAGAGCGGGAGGTCCCCTCTTC; j_call: TRBJ2-1; clone_size: many; d_call: TRBD2; v_call: TRBV9
cdr3_aa: CASSPGQGASADTQYF; cdr3_nt: TGCGCCAGCAGCCCGGGACAGGGGGCGTCCGCAGATACGCAGTATTTT; j_call: TRBJ2-3; clone_size: many; d_call: TRBD1; v_call: TRBV4-1
cdr3_aa: CASSPNTRSSYNEQFF; cdr3_nt: TGTGCCAGCAGTCCAAATACTAGGAGCTCCTACAATGAGCAGTTCTTC; j_call: TRBJ2-1; clone_size: many; d_call: -; v_call: TRBV6-2/TRBV6-3
cdr3_aa: CASVRGRGSNQPQHF; cdr3_nt: TGCGCCAGTGTAAGGGGGCGAGGGAGCAATCAGCCCCAGCATTTT; j_call: TRBJ1-5; clone_size: -; d_call: TRBD1; v_call: TRBV10-1
cdr3_aa: CASSPSTGTWSGNTIYF; cdr3_nt: TGCGCCAGCAGCCCCTCGACAGGGACCTGGTCTGGAAACACCATATATTTT; j_call: TRBJ1-3; clone_size: many; d_call: TRBD1; v_call: TRBV5-1
cdr3_aa: CAISGTQGAYTEAFF; cdr3_nt: TGTGCCATCAGTGGGACACAGGGGGCTTATACTGAAGCTTTCTTT; j_call: TRBJ1-1; clone_size: many; d_call: TRBD1; v_call: TRBV10-3
cdr3_aa: CASSIQGSLETQYF; cdr3_nt: TGTGCCAGCAGTATCCAGGGGTCCTTAGAGACCCAGTACTTC; j_call: TRBJ2-5; clone_size: few; d_call: -; v_call: TRBV12-3/TRBV12-4
cdr3_aa: CASSASGGSIQYF; cdr3_nt: TGCGCCAGCAGCGCTTCAGGGGGGAGCATTCAGTACTTC; j_call: TRBJ2-4; clone_size: -; d_call: -; v_call: TRBV10-1
cdr3_aa: CASSLRLSLGANEQFF; cdr3_nt: TGTGCCAGCAGCCTGCGACTATCCTTGGGAGCCAATGAGCAGTTCTTC; j_call: TRBJ2-1; clone_size: many; d_call: -; v_call: TRBV4-2
cdr3_aa: CASSLGQGVNEQYF; cdr3_nt: TGTGCCAGCTCACTCGGACAGGGGGTCAACGAGCAGTACTTC; j_call: TRBJ2-7; clone_size: once; d_call: TRBD1; v_call: TRBV18
cdr3_aa: CASSSRDRETQYF; cdr3_nt: TGTGCCAGCAGCTCGCGGGATCGGGAGACCCAGTACTTC; j_call: TRBJ2-5; clone_size: -; d_call: -; v_call: TRBV5-6
cdr3_aa: CSVAGLAVDEQFF; cdr3_nt: TGCAGCGTTGCGGGACTAGCTGTAGATGAGCAGTTCTTC; j_call: TRBJ2-1; clone_size: -; d_call: TRBD2; v_call: TRBV29-1
cdr3_aa: CSASSGTSGTPGDTQYF; cdr3_nt: TGCAGTGCTAGCTCCGGGACTAGCGGGACGCCGGGAGATACGCAGTATTTT; j_call: TRBJ2-3; clone_size: -; d_call: TRBD2; v_call: TRBV20-1
cdr3_aa: CASRGGTESSGANVLTF; cdr3_nt: TGTGCCAGCAGAGGGGGGACGGAGAGCTCTGGGGCCAACGTCCTGACTTTC; j_call: TRBJ2-6; clone_size: -; d_call: -; v_call: TRBV12-3/TRBV12-4
cdr3_aa: CASSLITGTGEGYTF; cdr3_nt: TGTGCCAGCAGCCTTATAACCGGGACAGGGGAAGGCTACACCTTC; j_call: TRBJ1-2; clone_size: -; d_call: TRBD1; v_call: TRBV7-9
cdr3_aa: CASSLARWTSGTGELFF; cdr3_nt: TGTGCCAGCAGCTTAGCAAGGTGGACTAGCGGAACCGGGGAGCTGTTTTTT; j_call: TRBJ2-2; clone_size: -; d_call: TRBD2; v_call: TRBV11-2
cdr3_aa: CASSEGQAEQFF; cdr3_nt: TGCGCCAGCAGCGAGGGACAGGCGGAGCAGTTCTTC; j_call: TRBJ2-1; clone_size: few; d_call: TRBD1; v_call: TRBV5-1
cdr3_aa: CSVSRTDQETQYF; cdr3_nt: TGCAGTGTCAGCAGGACAGACCAAGAGACCCAGTACTTC; j_call: TRBJ2-5; clone_size: -; d_call: -; v_call: TRBV20-1
cdr3_aa: CASSPGLAGSGEQYF; cdr3_nt: TGTGCCAGCAGCCCGGGACTAGCGGGTTCCGGGGAGCAGTACTTC; j_call: TRBJ2-7; clone_size: few; d_call: TRBD2; v_call: TRBV7-2
cdr3_aa: CASSRGQGYNEQFF; cdr3_nt: TGTGCCAGCAGCAGGGGGCAGGGGTACAATGAGCAGTTCTTC; j_call: TRBJ2-1; clone_size: -; d_call: TRBD1; v_call: TRBV5-5
cdr3_aa: CASSYFRGGETQYF; cdr3_nt: TGTGCCAGCAGTTACTTCAGGGGAGGAGAGACCCAGTACTTC; j_call: TRBJ2-5; clone_size: -; d_call: -; v_call: TRBV6-5
cdr3_aa: CASSSPGLGRVEQYF; cdr3_nt: TGTGCCAGCAGTTCCCCGGGACTAGGTCGTGTAGAGCAGTACTTC; j_call: TRBJ2-7; clone_size: many; d_call: TRBD2; v_call: TRBV12-3/TRBV12-4
cdr3_aa: CASSLGGTSGGSVGSYEQYF; cdr3_nt: TGTGCCAGCAGCTTAGGGGGGACTAGCGGGGGATCGGTCGGTTCCTACGAGCAGTACTTC; j_call: TRBJ2-7; clone_size: few; d_call: TRBD2; v_call: TRBV7-8
cdr3_aa: CASSSTGTEYGYTF; cdr3_nt: TGTGCCAGCAGTTCCACCGGGACAGAGTATGGCTACACCTTC; j_call: TRBJ1-2; clone_size: few; d_call: TRBD1; v_call: TRBV12-3/TRBV12-4
cdr3_aa: CASSFMSSDEQYF; cdr3_nt: TGTGCCAGCAGTTTTATGAGTAGCGACGAGCAGTACTTC; j_call: TRBJ2-7; clone_size: -; d_call: -; v_call: TRBV28
cdr3_aa: CASRREGRSQETQYF; cdr3_nt: TGTGCCAGCAGACGAGAGGGTAGGAGCCAAGAGACCCAGTACTTC; j_call: TRBJ2-5; clone_size: -; d_call: -; v_call: TRBV7-2